This TCR beta chain was sequenced during a study of technical replicates of blood from a handful of donors. Per the germline V gene, CDR1 is SGDLS and CDR2 is YYNGEE. This CDR3 has 14 residues. Trimming shortened V by 0 bases and J by 4 bases, and 8 bases separated the two germline ends. The method was immunoSEQ multiplex PCR; TCRdb's version includes in-frame clones alone and lacks a portion of them. This sample yields 55,000 to 75,000 clones, of which 80% to 95% are seen a single time; roughly 0.41% belongs to the top ten. The clonotype originates from a human donor in good health. The chain couples TRBV9 to TRBJ1-5; no definite D call. The sequencing input was T cells isolated from PBMCs. The CDR3 spells CASSVGAGNQPQHF. The CDR3 coding sequence is TGTGCCAGCAGCGTAGGGGCGGGGAATCAGCCCCAGCATTTT.